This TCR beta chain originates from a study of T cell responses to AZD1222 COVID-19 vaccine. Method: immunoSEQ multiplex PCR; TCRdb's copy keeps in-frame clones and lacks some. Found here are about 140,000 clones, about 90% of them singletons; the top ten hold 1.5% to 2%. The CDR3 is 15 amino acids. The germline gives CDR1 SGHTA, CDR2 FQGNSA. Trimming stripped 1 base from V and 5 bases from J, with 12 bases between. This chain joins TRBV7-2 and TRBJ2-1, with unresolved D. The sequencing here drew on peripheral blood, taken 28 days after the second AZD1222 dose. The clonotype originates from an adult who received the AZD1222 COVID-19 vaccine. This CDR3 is CASSLDRSKNNEQFF. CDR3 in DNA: TGTGCCAGCAGCTTAGACCGGTCCAAGAACAATGAGCAGTTCTTC.